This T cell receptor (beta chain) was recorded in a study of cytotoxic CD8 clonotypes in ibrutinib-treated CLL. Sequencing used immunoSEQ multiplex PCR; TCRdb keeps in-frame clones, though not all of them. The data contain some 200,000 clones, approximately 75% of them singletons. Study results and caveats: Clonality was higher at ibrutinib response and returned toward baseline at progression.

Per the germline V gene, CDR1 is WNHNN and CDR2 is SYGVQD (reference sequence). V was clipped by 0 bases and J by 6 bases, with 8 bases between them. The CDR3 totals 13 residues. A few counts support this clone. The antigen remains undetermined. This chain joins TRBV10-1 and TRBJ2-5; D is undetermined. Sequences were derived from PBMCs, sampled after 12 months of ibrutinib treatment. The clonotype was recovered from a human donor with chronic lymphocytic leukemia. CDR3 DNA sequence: TGCGCCAGCAGTGAGTCTGGCGGTCAGACCCAGTACTTC. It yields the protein CASSESGGQTQYF.